Below, 21 T cell receptor beta chains from the same sample are listed, as sequenced in a study of response to subunit inactivated influenza vaccine. One entry per CDR3 protein results from TCRdb running MiXCR on the RT-PCR reads. This table has 650,000 to 800,000 distinct CDR3 sequences, approximately 15% appearing once. This sample comprised PBMCs from blood, obtained around two weeks before vaccination. These TCRs come from a man in his fifties or sixties who received an inactivated influenza vaccine.

This clonotype was detected a few times. The J gene is TRBJ2-7, the V gene TRBV30; no firm D call. This CDR3 spans 11 amino acids. Germline V gene lookup returns CDR1 GTSNPN and CDR2 SVGIG (reference sequence). V shed 1 base and J shed 2 bases, with 3 bases lying between them. CDR3 nucleotides: TGTGCCTGGAGTGGGGCCTACGAGCAGTACTTC. Translation gives CAWSGAYEQYF.

In its sample, this clonotype was seen a few times. V is TRBV28 and J is TRBJ2-2; D uncertain. V shed 8 bases and J shed 6 bases, with 10 bases lying between them. Germline CDR1 MDHEN, CDR2 SYDVKM. The CDR3 has 12 residues. The CDR3, as DNA: TGTGCCAGCGGTCGGGTTCCCGGGGAGCTGTTTTTT. Amino acids: CASGRVPGELFF.

This clonotype was seen more than once but under ten times. V and J are TRBV5-1 and TRBJ2-5; D remains unclear. This CDR3 region has 13 residues. With 2 bases removed from V and 3 bases from J, the gap between germline ends came to 8 bases. CDR1 and CDR2 (germline): SGHRS, YFSETQ. The DNA for the CDR3 is TGCGCCAGCAGCTTACCGCCAGAAGAGACCCAGTACTTC. It specifies CASSLPPEETQYF.

This clonotype was seen only a few times. The chain links TRBV7-2 to TRBJ1-2; D gene uncertain. Per the germline V gene, CDR1 is SGHTA and CDR2 is FQGNSA. Trimming removed 5 bases at V and 2 bases at J, with 9 bases between. The CDR3 is made up of 13 amino acids. CDR3 region: CASSPVGNYGYTF. The DNA for the CDR3 is TGTGCCAGCAGCCCCGTTGGCAACTATGGCTACACCTTC.

The V gene is TRBV15, the J gene TRBJ2-6; no definite D call. Deletions cut 5 bases from V and 0 bases from J, with 8 bases between. From germline, CDR1 is LNHNV and CDR2 YYDKDF (reference sequence). CDR3 length: 15 amino acids. The CDR3, as DNA: TGTGCCACCAGCCCTCCCACCTCTGGGGCCAACGTCCTGACTTTC. This translates into CATSPPTSGANVLTF. Using reference TRBV15 and TRBJ2-6 for the parts outside the CDR3, the full variable domain is DAMVIQNPRYQVTQFGKPVTLSCSQTLNHNVMYWYQQKSSQAPKLLFHYYDKDFNNEADTPDNFQSRRPNTSFCFLDIRSPGLGDTAMYLCATSPPTSGANVLTFGAGSRLTVL.

The CDR3 is CASSTTGGLGNTIYF. CDR3 coding DNA: TGTGCCAGCAGTACAACAGGGGGCTTGGGAAACACCATATATTTT. The gene calls are TRBV28 and TRBJ1-3; 9 bases align to TRBD1. Germline CDR1 MDHEN, CDR2 SYDVKM. CDR3 length equals 15 residues. Trimming took 5 bases from V and 4 from J; bases not matched to a gene: 6. Drawing the rest from reference TRBV28 and TRBJ1-3, the complete variable domain is DVKVTQSSRYLVKRTGEKVFLECVQDMDHENMFWYRQDPGLGLRLIYFSYDVKMKEKGDIPEGYSVSREKKERFSLILESASTNQTSMYLCASSTTGGLGNTIYFGEGSWLTVV.

The chain has TRBV7-9 and TRBJ2-5, with 8 bases identical to TRBD2. Per the germline V gene, CDR1 is SEHNR and CDR2 is FQNEAQ (reference sequence). V was clipped by 5 bases and J by 4 bases; unmatched bases: 9. The CDR3 runs to 15 residues. The CDR3 DNA reads TGTGCCAGCAGCGCCGGGGCCGCGGGAGGAGAGACCCAGTACTTC. It is translated as CASSAGAAGGETQYF.

V and J are TRBV9 and TRBJ2-1; D unclear. Germline V gene sequence: CDR1 SGDLS, CDR2 YYNGEE. V was cut by 4 bases and J by 9 bases, with 20 bases left in between. This CDR3 spans 15 amino acids. Written as DNA, the CDR3 is TGTGCCAGCAGCCCCGAAGGGATTCAAACGAGTGAGCAGTTCTTC. Translated, it gives CASSPEGIQTSEQFF.

Only a few counts were recorded for this clonotype. V is TRBV15 and J is TRBJ2-7; 10 bases agree with TRBD2. Germline V gives CDR1 LNHNV, CDR2 YYDKDF (reference sequence). Trimming took 1 base from V and 7 from J; bases not matched to a gene: 4. The CDR3 extends over 14 amino acids. CDR3 loop: CATSRVLAGDEQYF. The CDR3 region has the DNA TGTGCCACCAGCAGAGTCCTAGCGGGGGATGAGCAGTACTTC. Complete variable domain (other parts from reference TRBV15 and TRBJ2-7): DAMVIQNPRYQVTQFGKPVTLSCSQTLNHNVMYWYQQKSSQAPKLLFHYYDKDFNNEADTPDNFQSRRPNTSFCFLDIRSPGLGDTAMYLCATSRVLAGDEQYFGPGTRLTVT.

This sequence joins TRBV5-6 and TRBJ2-5; D is perhaps TRBD1 (6 bases). The V and J ends lost 2 bases and 5 bases respectively, with 13 bases between them. The CDR3 is made up of 14 amino acids. The germline V gene encodes CDR1 SGHDT and CDR2 YYEEEE. CDR3 sequence: CASSFQQGWETQYF. In nucleotides, the CDR3 is TGTGCCAGCAGCTTCCAACAGGGTTGGGAGACCCAGTACTTC.

This clonotype was counted only a few times. The chain recombines TRBV6-1 with TRBJ2-2, with D perhaps TRBD2 (6 bases). Germline loops: CDR1 MNHNS, CDR2 SASEGT. The CDR3 length is 19 residues. V lost 6 bases, J lost 2 bases, and 25 bases lay in between. CDR3 amino acids: CASRPAPGVRPINTGELFF. The CDR3, as DNA: TGTGCCAGCAGACCAGCACCGGGAGTCCGGCCGATTAACACCGGGGAGCTGTTTTTT.

This clonotype was detected a few times. The chain couples TRBV28 to TRBJ2-7, with 10 nucleotides matching TRBD1. This CDR3 has 20 amino acids. Unmatched junction bases numbered 19, after V lost 3 bases and J lost 2 bases. Germline CDR1 and CDR2: MDHEN and SYDVKM. The CDR3: CASSFTFVGLGQGRPYEQYF. CDR3 DNA sequence: TGTGCCAGCAGTTTTACGTTCGTTGGACTGGGACAGGGGCGGCCCTACGAGCAGTACTTC. Filled out from reference TRBV28 and TRBJ2-7, the complete variable domain reads DVKVTQSSRYLVKRTGEKVFLECVQDMDHENMFWYRQDPGLGLRLIYFSYDVKMKEKGDIPEGYSVSREKKERFSLILESASTNQTSMYLCASSFTFVGLGQGRPYEQYFGPGTRLTVT.

This sequence joins TRBV7-9 and TRBJ2-1; D is perhaps TRBD2 (5 bases). Trimming pared 5 bases from V and 1 base from J, leaving 9 bases between. The CDR3 is 14 amino acids. Per germline, CDR1 SEHNR and CDR2 FQNEAQ (reference sequence). CDR3 loop: CASSVTSSYNEQFF. The CDR3 nucleotides are TGTGCCAGCAGCGTAACTAGTTCCTACAATGAGCAGTTCTTC.

This sequence joins TRBV5-1 and TRBJ1-1; no firm D call. Trimming took off 4 bases at V and 3 bases at J, with 19 bases between the two ends. Germline lookup yields CDR1 SGHRS and CDR2 YFSETQ. This CDR3 region has 16 residues. CDR3 region: CASSPGSGDSYTEAFF. The CDR3 DNA follows: TGCGCCAGCAGCCCCGGCAGCGGCGATTCGTACACTGAAGCTTTCTTT.

The rearrangement links TRBV6-1 to TRBJ1-1; D remains ambiguous. This CDR3 region has 17 residues. Germline lookup yields CDR1 MNHNS and CDR2 SASEGT. The ends were cut back, 7 bases at V and 0 bases at J, with 21 bases in the middle. The CDR3 DNA is TGTGCCAGCAAATCAGCAGCCAAAAAGTCCGTGAACACTGAAGCTTTCTTT. Protein product: CASKSAAKKSVNTEAFF.

This clonotype was detected only a few times. The chain recombines TRBV6-2 or TRBV6-3 with TRBJ1-1; no firm D call. This CDR3 region has 14 residues. Germline loops: CDR1 MNHEY, CDR2 SVGEGT. V was clipped by 5 bases and J by 0 bases, with 10 bases between them. The CDR3 DNA is TGTGCCAGCAGTAGACCACTCATGAACACTGAAGCTTTCTTT. The encoded protein is CASSRPLMNTEAFF.

The table lists this clonotype with many counts. The chain has TRBV29-1 and TRBJ2-5, with TRBD2 matching over 8 bases. From germline, CDR1 is SQVTM and CDR2 ANQGSEA. The V gene end was trimmed by 6 bases and the J gene end by 1 base; junction bases not matched to a gene: 4. The length of the CDR3 is 13 residues. CDR3 protein: CSVAGGLQETQYF. Here the CDR3 DNA reads TGCAGCGTCGCGGGGGGACTCCAAGAGACCCAGTACTTC.

This chain joins TRBV12-3 or TRBV12-4 and TRBJ2-6; TRBD2 matches at 11 bases. CDR3 length: 18 amino acids. V shed 6 bases, J shed 2 bases, and the junction held 9 bases outside the gene matches. The chain's CDR3 is CASSKLAGDLAGANVLTF. CDR3 DNA: TGTGCCAGCAGCAAACTAGCGGGAGACTTAGCTGGGGCCAACGTCCTGACTTTC.

This clonotype showed up many times. V is TRBV24-1 and J is TRBJ2-1; 7 positions agree with TRBD1. The germline gives CDR1 KGHDR, CDR2 SFDVKD. Trimming at V came to 0 bases and at J to 8 bases, leaving 6 bases not matched to a gene. This CDR3 contains 15 residues. Here the CDR3 DNA reads TGTGCCACCAGTGATTTGGACAGGGTAAGCGATGAGCAGTTCTTC. Translated: CATSDLDRVSDEQFF.

This CDR3 is CSVVIGQGKYEQYF. Written as DNA, the CDR3 is TGCAGCGTTGTCATAGGACAGGGGAAATACGAGCAGTACTTC. The chain employs TRBV29-1 and TRBJ2-7; 9 bases are shared with TRBD1. Trimming took 4 bases from V and 4 from J; bases not matched to a gene: 8. This CDR3 is 14 amino acids long. Germline-derived CDR1 and CDR2 are SQVTM and ANQGSEA.

V is TRBV12-3 or TRBV12-4 and J is TRBJ1-5; 9 positions agree with TRBD1. The CDR3 sequence is 15 residues long. Trimming removed 1 base from V and 6 bases from J; junction bases left unmatched: 4. CDR3 nucleotides: TGTGCCAGCAGTTTAGGAGGGACAGGGAGTCAGCCCCAGCATTTT. Its translation is CASSLGGTGSQPQHF.